The clone carrying this TCR beta chain showed up many times. Its target is not known. Using RNA template, CDR3s of TCR alpha and beta were amplified with iRepertoire arm-PCR. TCRdb redid the calling of the multiplex PCR reads with MiXCR, one entry per CDR3 protein. This sample has about 93,000 distinct CDR3 sequences, with roughly 39% found just once. V was clipped by 0 bases and J by 0 bases, with 15 bases between them. The CDR3 consists of 17 residues. Germline-derived CDR1 and CDR2 are ENHRY and SYGVKD. This specimen belongs to a study of glioma-infiltrating T cells. Study-wide points: CDR3 overlap between tissue and blood was very small.

The receptor was isolated from a human donor with low-grade glioma or glioblastoma, undergoing nonglioma brain surgery, or in good health (not recorded which). Specimen: glioma tissue, nonneoplastic brain tissue, or PBMCs (not recorded which). J is TRBJ2-7 and V is TRBV10-3, with D uncertain. DNA of the CDR3: TGTGCCATCAGTGAGTCACCCAGCAGGTCGGGCTCCTACGAGCAGTACTTC. Protein sequence: CAISESPSRSGSYEQYF.